This T cell receptor beta chain is from a study of radiotherapy plus CTLA-4 blockade in lung cancer. Study-wide points: Reports identified early blood T cell clone dynamics, with interferon-beta, as the best response predictor. The study found tumor-derived TCR clones expanded in blood after radiotherapy plus ipilimumab.

The protocol was immunoSEQ multiplex PCR, while the TCRdb copy is restricted to in-frame clones and leaves out a portion. There are 81,000 or so clones in the sample; over 80% occur only once, and just over 14% lies in the top ten. V was cut by 7 bases and J by 8 bases, with 20 bases left in between. The germline CDR1 and CDR2 sequences are SQVTM and ANQGSEA. The CDR3 is 13 residues long. In the case of this clone: Its target is unknown.

The chain combines TRBV29-1 with TRBJ1-2; D may be TRBD1 (6 bases). The sample was peripheral blood, taken from a patient treated with radiotherapy plus ipilimumab. This TCR came from a human donor with non-small cell lung cancer that progressed on radiotherapy plus ipilimumab. The CDR3 nucleotides read TGCAGCGGGGGGCGGGGTATTGCCCACGGCTACACCTTC. Amino acid sequence: CSGGRGIAHGYTF. The full variable domain, completed using reference TRBV29-1 and TRBJ1-2, is SAVISQKPSRDICQRGTSLTIQCQVDSQVTMMFWYRQQPGQSLTLIATANQGSEATYESGFVIDKFPISRPNLTFSTLTVSNMSPEDSSIYLCSGGRGIAHGYTFGSGTRLTVV.